The 2 T cell receptor beta chains listed next were all sequenced from one sample in a study of blood T cell repertoires in COVID-19. Generated by immunoSEQ multiplex PCR, the TCRdb table keeps only in-frame clones and is missing some. In the table there are around 150,000 clones, roughly 88% of which are singletons. Material for sequencing was peripheral blood. Every receptor here comes from a woman between 45 and 65 years old in a cohort sampled during active or convalescent COVID-19.

This sequence joins TRBV7-2 and TRBJ1-5; a possible D gene is TRBD1 (6 bases). Germline CDR1 SGHTA, CDR2 FQGNSA. V was shortened by 5 bases and J by 7 bases, with 15 bases between the two germline ends. The CDR3 contains 14 residues. CDR3 bases: TGTGCCAGCAGCCAGGGGCCAACGGGGCAGCCCCAGCATTTT. This sequence encodes CASSQGPTGQPQHF.

The chain has TRBV12-3 or TRBV12-4 and TRBJ2-5; maybe TRBD1 (5 bases). The CDR3 totals 13 residues. V was trimmed by 6 bases and J by 5 bases, leaving 13 bases between them. CDR3 bases: TGTGCCAGCAGACAAACAGGATATGAGACCCAGTACTTC. This sequence encodes CASRQTGYETQYF.